This T cell receptor (beta chain) was retrieved from a study of molecular identifiers for immune sequencing clone quantification. In the study overall: In the replicates, RNA derived from around 18,000 or 91,000 naive CD8 cells was divided into five parts, and four were sequenced.

Researchers sorted naive CD8 T cells as cells that were CD8+CD4-CCR7+CD45RA+. This clonotype came up a few times. Antigen unknown. Overall study results and limits: Clones that had above 20 RNA copies took up over 97% of effector molecules but under 1% in naive cells. Barcode-sharing identical TCR molecules could underestimate highly expanded clone sizes.

J lost 2 bases, V lost 4 bases, and 6 bases had no gene match. The length of the CDR3 is 14 residues. CDR1 is SGHRS and CDR2 is YFSETQ in the germline V gene. From the PCR reads, TCRdb called clonotypes with MiXCR, one entry per CDR3 protein. The data hold under 350,000 distinct CDR3 sequences, with 24% observed a single time. The V gene is TRBV5-1, the J gene TRBJ2-7, with 7 bases aligning to TRBD1. Sequenced material: naive CD8+ T cells from blood, with Jurkat cell RNA spiked in. Subset meaning: FACS-sorted CD8+CD4-CCR7+CD45RA+ naive T cells. The clonotype was recovered from a human donor in good health. Some libraries in this study had Jurkat cell RNA spiked in. CDR3 residues: CASSEPGQTYEQYF. The CDR3 nucleotides are TGCGCCAGCAGCGAGCCGGGACAGACCTACGAGCAGTACTTC.